This T cell receptor (beta chain) emerged from a study of T cells after yellow fever vaccination. Concerning this clonotype itself: Its antigen remains unknown.

Study results and caveats: The study noted that FACS-sorted repertoires could contain abundant clonotypes contaminating from the bulk population. Shared CD4/CD8 clonotypes were a small share, likely from convergent recombination. Researchers report a weaker secondary response that nonetheless peaked faster, day 5 versus 15.

CDR3 size: 14 residues. V lost 3 bases to trimming and J lost 2 bases, with 11 bases between them. Germline V gene sequence: CDR1 MNHEY, CDR2 SMNVEV (reference sequence). UMIs and a universal primer site were added when TCR cDNA was made by 5'RACE template switching. MiXCR was run by TCRdb on the 5' RACE reads, yielding one entry per CDR3 protein. The sample includes about 630,000 distinct CDR3 sequences, more than 9% of them seen just once. J is TRBJ2-7 and V is TRBV27; the D gene is possibly TRBD1 (5 bases). This specimen consisted of PBMCs, obtained on the day of the yellow fever booster vaccination. The clonotype was recovered from a man in his thirties or forties who received the YFV17D yellow fever vaccine. This CDR3 reads CASSFGHLTYEQYF. In DNA, the CDR3 is TGTGCCAGCAGTTTTGGACACCTCACCTACGAGCAGTACTTC.